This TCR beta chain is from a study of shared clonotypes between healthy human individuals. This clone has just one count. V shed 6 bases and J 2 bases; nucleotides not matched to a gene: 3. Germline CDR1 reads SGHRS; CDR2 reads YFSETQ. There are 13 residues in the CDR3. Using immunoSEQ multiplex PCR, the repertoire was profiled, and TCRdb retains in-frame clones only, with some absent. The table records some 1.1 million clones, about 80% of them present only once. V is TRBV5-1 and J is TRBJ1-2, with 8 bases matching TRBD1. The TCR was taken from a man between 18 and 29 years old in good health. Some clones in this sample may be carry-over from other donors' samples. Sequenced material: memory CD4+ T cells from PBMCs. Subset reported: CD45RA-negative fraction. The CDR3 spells CASTRDRNYGYTF. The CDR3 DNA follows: TGCGCCAGCACCCGGGACAGGAACTATGGCTACACCTTC.